This passage covers 3 T cell receptor beta chains from one sample sequenced in a study of T-cell reconstitution after alpha-beta-depleted transplantation in children. The TCRbeta library was prepared with unique molecular identifiers. MiXCR was run by TCRdb on the PCR reads, yielding one entry per CDR3 protein. This sample has more than 15,000 distinct CDR3 sequences; about 5.3% occur once, and the top ten carry about 7.2%. The sample here was PBMCs, taken before TCRalphabeta/CD19-depleted stem cell transplant. The receptor set was obtained from a boy between 5 and 17 years old with acute lymphoblastic leukemia, due to receive a stem cell transplant.

The rearrangement joins TRBV5-6 to TRBJ2-7; D ambiguous. Trimming stripped 8 bases from V and 2 bases from J, with 14 bases between. Per germline, CDR1 SGHDT and CDR2 YYEEEE. CDR3 length equals 13 residues. CDR3 protein: CARSPGRPYEQYF. DNA of the CDR3: TGTGCCAGGAGCCCCGGACGGCCCTACGAGCAGTACTTC.

This clonotype ranks as medium-sized. The gene calls are TRBV25-1 and TRBJ2-3; 7 bases are shared with TRBD2. The CDR3 is 15 residues long. Germline CDR1 MGHDK, CDR2 SYGVNS. The V and J ends lost 3 bases and 4 bases, in that order; junction bases with no gene match: 7. The CDR3 is CASSESSGLADTQYF. The CDR3 nucleotides are TGTGCCAGCAGTGAGTCCTCCGGACTAGCAGATACGCAGTATTTT.

This clonotype was seen many times. The rearrangement links TRBV6-2 or TRBV6-3 to TRBJ2-7; D is unresolved. Germline values: CDR1 MNHEY, CDR2 SVGEGT. V gave up 5 bases and J gave up 7 bases, with 12 bases separating them. CDR3 length: 12 amino acids. The CDR3 loop is CASSRGPTEQYF. As DNA, the CDR3 is TGTGCCAGCAGTCGTGGCCCCACGGAGCAGTACTTC.